These T cell receptor beta chains were read from a single sample in a study of early stage breast cancer tumors. TCRdb's copy holds only in-frame clones and misses some; the assay was immunoSEQ multiplex PCR. In the table there are about 53,000 clones, over 80% of which are singletons. Material for sequencing was blood. The source is a person between 65 and 79 years old with breast cancer. The CDR3 runs from the conserved cysteine through the conserved F or W. A D gene is named only where the DNA matches it firmly. Part of the rows lack a size; the others show once, few, many or a class for expanded clones.

v_gene,j_gene,abundance,d_gene,CDR3aa,CDR3nt
TRBV28,TRBJ1-1,-,-,CASSPPQGFTEAFF,TGTGCCAGCAGTCCTCCGCAGGGTTTCACTGAAGCTTTCTTT
TRBV28,TRBJ1-5,few,TRBD1,CASSTGGGGQPQHF,TGTGCCAGCAGTACAGGGGGCGGGGGTCAGCCCCAGCATTTT
TRBV5-1,TRBJ2-5,-,-,CASSTVRGAPQETQYF,TGCGCCAGCAGCACCGTACGGGGGGCGCCCCAAGAGACCCAGTACTTC
TRBV6-1,TRBJ2-5,once,TRBD1,CASSESFKNPGGETQYF,TGTGCCAGCAGTGAATCATTTAAAAACCCAGGGGGAGAGACCCAGTACTTC
TRBV7-2,TRBJ2-2,-,-,CASSLAAANTGELFF,TGTGCCAGCAGCTTAGCAGCGGCGAACACCGGGGAGCTGTTTTTT
TRBV2,TRBJ2-1,-,-,CASSRDSYNEQFF,TGTGCCAGCAGTCGTGACAGCTACAATGAGCAGTTCTTC
TRBV5-6,TRBJ2-2,-,TRBD1,CASSLDRGYGGELFF,TGTGCCAGCAGCTTAGACAGGGGGTATGGCGGGGAGCTGTTTTTT
TRBV10-1,TRBJ2-1,-,TRBD1,CASSGSGTGAINEQFF,TGCGCCAGCAGTGGATCCGGGACAGGGGCGATAAATGAGCAGTTCTTC
TRBV14,TRBJ2-7,-,-,CASSPLVDRDSWEQYF,TGTGCCAGCAGCCCCCTAGTGGACAGAGATTCGTGGGAGCAGTACTTC
TRBV6-5,TRBJ1-2,-,-,CASSYAYQDYGYTF,TGTGCCAGCAGTTACGCCTACCAGGACTATGGCTACACCTTC
TRBV6-1,TRBJ1-1,once,TRBD1,CATSTGAWEAFF,TGTGCCACTTCGACAGGGGCATGGGAAGCTTTCTTT
TRBV6-1,TRBJ1-2,-,-,CASTEDSYGYTF,TGTGCCAGCACAGAGGATTCCTATGGCTACACCTTC
TRBV4-1,TRBJ1-4,-,-,CASGPYGSPMRDEKLFF,TGCGCCAGCGGACCTTACGGGTCTCCTATGAGGGATGAAAAACTGTTTTTT
TRBV18,TRBJ2-4,-,TRBD2,CASSPSSGGPLAKNIQYF,TGTGCCAGCTCACCCTCTTCGGGGGGGCCCCTAGCCAAAAACATTCAGTACTTC
TRBV7-9,TRBJ1-2,-,-,CASSLGQGWNYGYTF,TGTGCCAGCAGCTTAGGGCAGGGATGGAACTATGGCTACACCTTC
TRBV11-1,TRBJ2-1,once,TRBD2,CASSPERGNEQFF,TGTGCCAGCAGCCCGGAGCGGGGGAATGAGCAGTTCTTC
TRBV6-1,TRBJ1-1,-,-,CASSDVPQNTEAFF,TGTGCCAGCAGTGATGTCCCCCAGAACACTGAAGCTTTCTTT
TRBV11-2,TRBJ1-1,-,-,CASSLWGVTEAFF,TGTGCCAGCAGCTTATGGGGGGTCACTGAAGCTTTCTTT
TRBV18,TRBJ1-2,-,-,CASSPGLEEGGYTF,TGTGCCAGCTCACCAGGGCTGGAGGAGGGTGGCTACACCTTC
TRBV7-9,TRBJ2-1,-,-,CASSPVGGATNEQFF,TGTGCCAGCAGCCCGGTTGGGGGGGCCACCAATGAGCAGTTCTTC
TRBV5-1,TRBJ2-1,-,TRBD1,CASSLNPGQGFGEQFF,TGCGCCAGCAGCTTAAACCCGGGACAGGGGTTTGGTGAGCAGTTCTTC
TRBV29-1,TRBJ1-1,-,-,CSVEDRGHEAFF,TGCAGCGTTGAAGACAGGGGCCACGAAGCTTTCTTT
TRBV25-1,TRBJ2-6,-,-,CASSPHSGANVLTF,TGTGCCAGCAGTCCCCACTCTGGGGCCAACGTCCTGACTTTC
TRBV19,TRBJ1-2,once,TRBD1,CASRITGASNYGYTF,TGTGCCAGTAGGATCACAGGGGCGTCTAACTATGGCTACACCTTC
TRBV19,TRBJ2-6,-,-,CASSMAGSAGANVLTF,TGTGCCAGTAGTATGGCGGGGTCTGCCGGGGCCAACGTCCTGACTTTC
TRBV7-2,TRBJ2-5,-,-,CASSLVWTQYF,TGTGCCAGCAGCTTAGTCTGGACCCAGTACTTC
TRBV7-8,TRBJ1-1,-,-,CASSLDPGMNTEAFF,TGTGCCAGCAGCTTAGATCCAGGCATGAACACTGAAGCTTTCTTT
TRBV30,TRBJ1-2,-,TRBD1,CAWRKPTDRAGYTF,TGTGCCTGGAGAAAGCCAACCGACAGGGCTGGCTACACCTTC
TRBV7-9,TRBJ2-1,-,TRBD2,CASSFPAGLAGGRNEQFF,TGTGCCAGCAGCTTCCCCGCGGGGCTAGCGGGAGGTCGGAATGAGCAGTTCTTC
TRBV19,TRBJ2-6,-,TRBD1,CASTSTGGYSGANVLTF,TGTGCCAGTACCTCGACAGGGGGGTACTCTGGGGCCAACGTCCTGACTTTC
TRBV18,TRBJ1-2,-,-,CASSPGEDYGYTF,TGTGCCAGCTCACCAGGAGAGGACTATGGCTACACCTTC
TRBV7-2,TRBJ2-7,-,-,CASSLGQMNYEQYF,TGTGCCAGCAGCTTAGGACAGATGAACTACGAGCAGTACTTC
TRBV5-1,TRBJ2-2,-,-,CASSFFWRNTGELFF,TGCGCCAGCAGCTTTTTCTGGAGGAACACCGGGGAGCTGTTTTTT
TRBV7-2,TRBJ2-5,-,TRBD2,CASSLGGGEGETQYF,TGTGCCAGCAGCTTAGGCGGGGGGGAGGGGGAGACCCAGTACTTC
TRBV5-6,TRBJ2-3,-,TRBD2,CASSLGTSGGAGSTDTQYF,TGTGCCAGCAGCTTGGGGACTAGCGGGGGGGCCGGAAGCACAGATACGCAGTATTTT
TRBV30,TRBJ2-7,once,TRBD1,CAWSFFGTGGPYEQYF,TGTGCCTGGAGCTTTTTCGGGACAGGGGGGCCCTACGAGCAGTACTTC
TRBV7-8,TRBJ2-3,-,-,CASSRWGGRSTNTQYF,TGTGCCAGCAGCCGATGGGGAGGCCGCTCCACGAATACGCAGTATTTT
TRBV27,TRBJ2-7,-,TRBD2,CASSPLGLELATIVYEQYF,TGTGCCAGCAGTCCACTTGGGCTCGAACTAGCGACCATAGTTTACGAGCAGTACTTC
TRBV19,TRBJ2-5,-,TRBD2,CAVRLAGQETQYF,TGTGCCGTAAGACTAGCGGGGCAAGAGACCCAGTACTTC
TRBV10-3,TRBJ2-2,-,TRBD1,CAIRWTGDTGELFF,TGTGCCATCAGGTGGACAGGGGACACCGGGGAGCTGTTTTTT
TRBV29-1,TRBJ1-1,-,TRBD1,CSAGQVEAFF,TGCAGCGCGGGACAGGTAGAAGCTTTCTTT
TRBV6-1,TRBJ2-5,-,TRBD2,CASSETSVETQYF,TGTGCCAGCAGTGAGACTAGCGTGGAGACCCAGTACTTC